This TCR beta chain is from a study of T cells in Graves' hyperthyroidism and ophthalmopathy. This clonotype was observed a handful of times. This could be a read error, since a much larger clone is one nucleotide away. Template material for amplifying TCR beta CDR3 regions consisted of RNA transcripts. First-round RT-PCR with HTBI primers amplified the TCR CDR3 region. TCRdb fed the multiplex PCR reads into MiXCR, producing one record per CDR3 protein. The sample records some 270,000 distinct CDR3 sequences, roughly an eighth being singletons. The sample was blood. The source is a woman between 40 and 50 years old with Graves' hyperthyroidism.

Here the CDR3 DNA reads TGTGCCAGCAGTCCCTATCCCCTCCAGCGGGAGGCCCATGAGCAGTTCTTC. Its translation is CASSPYPLQREAHEQFF. This chain uses TRBV28 with TRBJ2-1, with 9 positions matching TRBD2. This CDR3 region has 17 residues. The V segment lost 5 bases and the J segment 8 bases; nucleotides outside the gene matches: 16. Germline V lookup: CDR1 MDHEN, CDR2 SYDVKM.